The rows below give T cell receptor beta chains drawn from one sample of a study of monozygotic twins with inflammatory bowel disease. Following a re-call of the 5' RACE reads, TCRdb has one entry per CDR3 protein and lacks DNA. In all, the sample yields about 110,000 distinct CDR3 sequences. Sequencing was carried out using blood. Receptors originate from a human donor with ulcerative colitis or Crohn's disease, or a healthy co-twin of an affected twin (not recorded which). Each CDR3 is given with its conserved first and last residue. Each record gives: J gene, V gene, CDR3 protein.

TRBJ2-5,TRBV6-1,CASRVDEGQETQYF
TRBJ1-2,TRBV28,CASSLNSRYGYTF
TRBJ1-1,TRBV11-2,CASSLDRFGATEAFF
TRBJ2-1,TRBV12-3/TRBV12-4,CASSFAGGAYNEQFF
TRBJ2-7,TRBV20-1,CSATEDRGSYEQYF
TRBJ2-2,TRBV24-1,CATSDFQGSWTGELFF
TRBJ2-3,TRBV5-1,CASSPRTLILGDTQYF
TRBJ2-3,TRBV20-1,CSARPVPGLAGYTDTQYF
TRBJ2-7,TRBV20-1,CSASRVPGQYF
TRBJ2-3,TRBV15,CATRTGLAGLDTQYF
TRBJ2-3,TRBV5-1,CASSSAAGGTDTQYF
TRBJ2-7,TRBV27,CASSLRGQGADEQYF
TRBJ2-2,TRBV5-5,CASSLPVTGELFF
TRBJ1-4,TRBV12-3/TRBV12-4,CASSFARGNEKLFF
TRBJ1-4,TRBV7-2,CASSPQGGYEKLFF
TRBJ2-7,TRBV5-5,CASTLGTSGSF
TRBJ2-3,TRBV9,CASSNGASNTDTQYF
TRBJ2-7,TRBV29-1,CSVAAGEGPYEQYF
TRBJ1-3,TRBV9,CASSVDHSSGNTIYF
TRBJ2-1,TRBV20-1,CSASDGRGAYNEQFF
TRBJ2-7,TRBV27,CASSSGTGEYEQYF
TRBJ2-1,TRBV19,CASSTPTGSSYNEQFF
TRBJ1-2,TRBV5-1,CASSWNTHRGRNYGYTF
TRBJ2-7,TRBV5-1,CASSFNGPPEGNEQYF
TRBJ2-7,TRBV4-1,CASSQDPGATYEQYF
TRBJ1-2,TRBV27,CASSFGVNYGYTF
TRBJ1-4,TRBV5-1,CASSSAPGGANEKLFF
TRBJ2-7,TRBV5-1,CASSRRTSGRVYEQYF
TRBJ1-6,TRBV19,CASSIPGFNSPLHF
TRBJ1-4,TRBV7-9,CASSPGGVNEKLFF
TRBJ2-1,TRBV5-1,CASSLERLDHNEQFF
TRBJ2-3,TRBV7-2,CASSLDGFTDTQYF
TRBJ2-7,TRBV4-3,CASSQEGEDPYEQYF
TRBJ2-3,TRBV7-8,CASTGSGGLDTQYF
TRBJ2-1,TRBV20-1,CSASTVDYNEQFF
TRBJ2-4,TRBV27,CASSLRGAMNIQYF
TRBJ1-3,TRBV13,CASSLGLDTRNTIYF
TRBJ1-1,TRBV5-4,CASSLAEMGGPEAFF
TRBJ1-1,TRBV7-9,CASSPTILRGDEAFF
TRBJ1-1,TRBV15,CATSRDPGENTEAFF